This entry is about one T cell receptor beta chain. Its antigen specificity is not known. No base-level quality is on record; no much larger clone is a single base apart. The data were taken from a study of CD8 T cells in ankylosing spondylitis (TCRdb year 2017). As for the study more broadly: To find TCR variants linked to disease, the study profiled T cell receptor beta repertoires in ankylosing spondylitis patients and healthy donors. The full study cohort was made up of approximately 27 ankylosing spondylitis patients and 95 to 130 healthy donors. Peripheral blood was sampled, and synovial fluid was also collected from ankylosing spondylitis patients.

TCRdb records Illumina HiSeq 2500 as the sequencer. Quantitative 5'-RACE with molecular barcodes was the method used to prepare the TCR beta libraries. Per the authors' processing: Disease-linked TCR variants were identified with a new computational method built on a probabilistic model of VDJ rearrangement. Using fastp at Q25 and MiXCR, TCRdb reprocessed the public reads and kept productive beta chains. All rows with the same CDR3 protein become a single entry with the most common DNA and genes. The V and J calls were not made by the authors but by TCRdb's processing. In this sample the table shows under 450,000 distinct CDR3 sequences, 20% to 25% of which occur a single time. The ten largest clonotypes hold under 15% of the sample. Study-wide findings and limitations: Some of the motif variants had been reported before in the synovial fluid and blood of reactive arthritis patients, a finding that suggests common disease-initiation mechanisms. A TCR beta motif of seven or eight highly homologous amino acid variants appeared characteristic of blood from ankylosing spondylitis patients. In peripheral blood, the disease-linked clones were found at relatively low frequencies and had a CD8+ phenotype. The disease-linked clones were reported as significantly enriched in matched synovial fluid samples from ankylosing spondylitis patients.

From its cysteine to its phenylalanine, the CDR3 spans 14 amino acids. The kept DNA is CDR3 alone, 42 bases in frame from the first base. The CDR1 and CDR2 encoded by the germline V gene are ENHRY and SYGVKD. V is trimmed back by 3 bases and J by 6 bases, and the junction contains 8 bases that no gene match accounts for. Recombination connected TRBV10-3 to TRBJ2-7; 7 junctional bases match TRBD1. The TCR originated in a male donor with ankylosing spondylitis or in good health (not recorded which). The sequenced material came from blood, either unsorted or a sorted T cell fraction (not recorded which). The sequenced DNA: TGTGCCATCAGTGACCAACAGAACAGGGGCGAGCAGTACTTC. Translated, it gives CAISDQQNRGEQYF.